These 15 T cell receptor beta chains share one sample of origin, sequenced in a study of cytomegalovirus exposure and HLA in healthy donors. The PCR had 60 Vbeta and 13 Jbeta primers. Here immunoSEQ multiplex PCR was the method, and the copy in TCRdb shows in-frame clones only, minus some. The table lists 120,000 or so clones, 75% to 90% of them singletons. The specimen was PBMCs. These receptors were obtained from a man aged 35-49 years in good health and CMV-seronegative.

The DNA of the CDR3 is TGTGCCAGCAGCTCTTTTGAGCGGGGGTTTAATGAGCAGTTCTTC. Encoded protein: CASSSFERGFNEQFF. The V and J genes are TRBV7-2 and TRBJ2-1, with 8 bases aligning to TRBD2. The germline gives CDR1 SGHTA, CDR2 FQGNSA. This CDR3 region has 15 residues. Trimming removed 4 bases from V and 7 bases from J; junction bases left unmatched: 9.

The chain recombines TRBV5-1 with TRBJ2-3; 9 positions agree with TRBD2. The germline gives CDR1 SGHRS, CDR2 YFSETQ. The CDR3 spans 16 residues. The V gene end was trimmed by 0 bases and the J gene end by 5 bases; junction bases not matched to a gene: 7. The CDR3 reads CASSLEASGVLDTQYF. For the CDR3, the DNA is TGCGCCAGCAGCTTGGAGGCTAGCGGGGTGTTAGATACGCAGTATTTT.

The chain has TRBV4-1 and TRBJ1-6, with D maybe TRBD1 (6 bases). Trimming stripped 1 base from V and 13 bases from J, with 17 bases between. This CDR3 has 15 residues. Germline V lookup: CDR1 MGHRA, CDR2 YSYEKL. CDR3 sequence (DNA): TGCGCCAGCAGCCAAGTGCAGGGGAGCCCTTATCCCCTCCACTTT. Protein sequence: CASSQVQGSPYPLHF.

A note on this clone: A junction boundary mismatches the germline segment, possibly from a read error. The chain carries TRBV18 and TRBJ2-7; 8 nucleotides align to TRBD1. Germline CDR1 is KGHSH and CDR2 is LQKENI. The CDR3 has 16 amino acids. This CDR3 reads CASTPSTGDGSYEQYF. CDR3 DNA: TGTGCCAGCACACCCTCGACAGGGGATGGGTCCTACGAGCAGTACTTC.

The chain employs TRBV6-1 and TRBJ1-5, with D possibly matching TRBD1 (5 bases). With 1 base removed from V and 7 bases from J, the gap between germline ends came to 17 bases. Germline loops: CDR1 MNHNS, CDR2 SASEGT. The CDR3 loop spans 16 amino acids. DNA of the CDR3: TGTGCCAGCAGTGAAGGGGTTGGGGTGGGGCGGCAGCCCCAGCATTTT. It translates to CASSEGVGVGRQPQHF.

In this sample, this clone turned up once. V usage is TRBV19 and J usage is TRBJ1-5; the match to TRBD1 covers 9 bases. V lost 4 bases to trimming and J lost 7 bases; unmatched junction nucleotides: 8. The CDR3 is 15 amino acids. Germline V CDR1 and CDR2: LNHDA, SQIVND (reference sequence). This CDR3 reads CASSKLWDRDQPQHF. The CDR3, as DNA: TGTGCCAGTAGTAAGTTGTGGGACAGGGACCAGCCCCAGCATTTT.

The rearrangement links TRBV28 to TRBJ2-3, with TRBD1 identical over 11 bases. V trimming: 4 bases; J trimming: 5 bases; junction bases outside the gene matches: 8. Per germline, CDR1 MDHEN and CDR2 SYDVKM. The CDR3 loop spans 16 amino acids. The CDR3 loop reads CASSSTGQGAEDTQYF. CDR3 DNA: TGTGCCAGCAGTTCGACCGGACAGGGGGCTGAAGATACGCAGTATTTT.

The chain couples TRBV5-1 to TRBJ1-5; no reliable D call. The V end was cut by 0 bases, the J end by 5 bases, with 9 bases between. CDR1 and CDR2 (germline): SGHRS, YFSETQ. The CDR3 is made up of 14 amino acids. The CDR3 nucleotides read TGCGCCAGCAGCTTGGGTACGGTAGATCAGCCCCAGCATTTT. It is translated as CASSLGTVDQPQHF.

This clone was found once. V usage is TRBV18 and J usage is TRBJ2-1; 9 bases agree with TRBD2. Trimming cost V 2 bases and J 4 bases; bases outside gene matches: 3. Germline lookup yields CDR1 KGHSH and CDR2 LQKENI. CDR3 length: 15 residues. The CDR3 coding sequence is TGTGCCAGCTCACCAGGGACTAGCAGTTACAATGAGCAGTTCTTC. Its translation is CASSPGTSSYNEQFF.

This clone was found once. The V call is TRBV7-2, the J call TRBJ2-1, with 10 bases aligning to TRBD1. The germline CDR1 and CDR2 sequences are SGHTA and FQGNSA. The CDR3 totals 14 residues. V gave up 3 bases and J gave up 6 bases; unmatched junction bases: 2. CDR3 protein: CASSLDRGGNEQFF. Here the CDR3 DNA reads TGTGCCAGCAGCTTGGACAGGGGGGGCAATGAGCAGTTCTTC.

This clone has a single count. The chain couples TRBV7-9 to TRBJ1-1; D possibly corresponds to TRBD1 (5 bases). The CDR3 consists of 16 residues. Germline V gene lookup returns CDR1 SEHNR and CDR2 FQNEAQ (reference sequence). Deletions cut 5 bases from V and 6 bases from J, with 22 bases between. As DNA, the CDR3 is TGTGCCAGCAGCCCAGGAGGGATGTCGTGGGGGTCTGAAGCTTTCTTT. Translated, it gives CASSPGGMSWGSEAFF.

V is TRBV7-2 and J is TRBJ2-5; 8 bases agree with TRBD2. Germline CDR1 is SGHTA and CDR2 is FQGNSA. V lost 5 bases and J lost 5; bases outside the gene matches: 16. This CDR3 contains 17 residues. Written as DNA, the CDR3 is TGTGCCAGCAGCGCCAGGGGCGGCGGGGGGATGCGGGAGACCCAGTACTTC. Its translation is CASSARGGGGMRETQYF.

This chain joins TRBV6-1 and TRBJ1-5, with no clear D. CDR3 size: 12 residues. V lost 6 bases and J 11 bases, leaving 14 bases between the germline ends. From germline, CDR1 is MNHNS and CDR2 SASEGT. This CDR3 is CASSVALESQHF. CDR3 nucleotide sequence: TGTGCCAGCAGCGTTGCCCTTGAGTCCCAGCATTTT.

This clone was counted only a few times. This sequence joins TRBV2 and TRBJ2-3; the match to TRBD1 covers 7 bases. Germline assignment: CDR1 SNHLY and CDR2 FYNNEI. Trimming took 7 bases from V and 3 from J; bases not matched to a gene: 4. This CDR3 is built from 13 residues. CDR3 amino acids: CASKRQGTDTQYF. The DNA of the CDR3 is TGTGCCAGCAAGAGACAGGGAACAGATACGCAGTATTTT. Drawing the rest from reference TRBV2 and TRBJ2-3, the complete variable domain is EPEVTQTPSHQVTQMGQEVILRCVPISNHLYFYWYRQILGQKVEFLVSFYNNEISEKSEIFDDQFSVERPDGSNFTLKIRSTKLEDSAMYFCASKRQGTDTQYFGPGTRLTVL.

The J gene is TRBJ2-3, the V gene TRBV9; 7 bases align to TRBD2. This CDR3 has 15 residues. The trim removed 3 bases at V and 4 bases at J, leaving 8 bases unmatched. CDR1 is SGDLS, CDR2 YYNGEE, per germline. CDR3 sequence reads: CASSARTSPPDTQYF. The CDR3 DNA follows: TGTGCCAGCAGCGCCCGGACTAGTCCCCCAGATACGCAGTATTTT.